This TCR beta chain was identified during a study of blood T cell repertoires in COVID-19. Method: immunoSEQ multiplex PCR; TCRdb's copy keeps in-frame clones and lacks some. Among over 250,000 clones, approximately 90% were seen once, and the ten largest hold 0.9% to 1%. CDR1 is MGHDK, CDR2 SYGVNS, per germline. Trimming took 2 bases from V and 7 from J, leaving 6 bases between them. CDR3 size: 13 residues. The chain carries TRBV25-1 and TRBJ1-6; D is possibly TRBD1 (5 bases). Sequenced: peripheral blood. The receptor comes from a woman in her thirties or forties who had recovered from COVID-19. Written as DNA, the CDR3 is TGTGCCAGCAGTGAAGGGGGGAATTCACCCCTCCACTTT. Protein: CASSEGGNSPLHF.